The 15 T cell receptor beta chains below all came from one sample that was sequenced in a study of post-analysis software for immune sequencing data. Findings and limits, study-wide: The study found TRBV5-6, TRBV5-1 and TRBV20-1 among 4 or 5 TRBV segments more frequent in patients than controls.

No cognate antigen is known for these TCRs. The library was made from cDNA and included unique molecular identifiers. TCRdb fed the PCR reads into MiXCR, producing one record per CDR3 protein. The repertoire holds about 460,000 distinct CDR3 sequences, with nearly 45% as singletons. The source material was blood. The receptors originated from a girl aged 5-17 years with multiple sclerosis.

The chain recombines TRBV12-3 or TRBV12-4 with TRBJ2-1, with D unresolved. The CDR3 loop spans 13 amino acids. V was pared by 6 bases and J by 9 bases, with 15 bases between. Here the CDR3 DNA reads TGTGCCAGCAGACCCCCTAGATCCGGTGAGCAGTTCTTC. Encoded protein: CASRPPRSGEQFF.

This clonotype was detected a few times. The junction differs from germline at one of its ends, possibly a read error. V is TRBV7-7 and J is TRBJ2-1, with TRBD2 matching 13 bases. Germline V gives CDR1 SSHAT, CDR2 FNYEAQ (reference sequence). CDR3 length: 16 amino acids. The CDR3 here is CASSSGTSGTYNEQFF. CDR3 sequence (DNA): TGTGCTAGCAGCTCCGGGACTAGCGGGACCTACAATGAGCAGTTCTTC.

This chain uses TRBV20-1 with TRBJ1-2; 8 bases agree with TRBD1. Per germline, CDR1 DFQATT and CDR2 SNEGSKA (reference sequence). The ends lost 1 base at V and 3 bases at J; junction bases unmatched: 10. The CDR3 has 16 residues. The DNA of the CDR3 is TGCAGTGCTAGAGGGCCAGGGGGCGTCTCTGACTATGGCTACACCTTC. This gives the protein CSARGPGGVSDYGYTF.

The chain joins TRBV15 to TRBJ2-1; D possibly corresponds to TRBD2 (5 bases). Trimming removed 4 bases from V and 7 bases from J, with 11 bases in between. In germline, CDR1 is LNHNV, CDR2 YYDKDF (reference sequence). The length of the CDR3 is 13 residues. The chain's CDR3 is CATSKTTGNEQFF. CDR3 bases: TGTGCCACCAGCAAGACGACGGGGAATGAGCAGTTCTTC.

In its sample, this clonotype was seen a few times. V is TRBV12-3 or TRBV12-4 and J is TRBJ1-1, with D possibly TRBD1 on 5 matching bases. Trimming took off 3 bases at V and 4 bases at J, with 21 bases between the two ends. This CDR3 region has 17 residues. This CDR3 is CASSFGAGNGLGTEAFF. CDR3 DNA: TGTGCCAGCAGTTTTGGCGCAGGGAATGGTCTCGGCACTGAAGCTTTCTTT.

V and J are TRBV5-1 and TRBJ2-3; D ambiguous. The CDR3 spans 16 residues. The ends were cut back, 1 base at V and 2 bases at J, with 14 bases in the middle. Germline CDR1 and CDR2: SGHRS and YFSETQ. DNA for the CDR3: TGCGCCAGCAGCTTGAAATTGGCAGGCCCCACAGATACGCAGTATTTT. Protein: CASSLKLAGPTDTQYF.

This clonotype was seen a few times. The gene calls are TRBV6-6 and TRBJ2-1; TRBD1 might be the D (7 bases). Trimming took 6 bases from V and 5 from J, leaving 20 bases between them. Germline-derived CDR1 and CDR2 are MNHNY and SVGAGI (reference sequence). This CDR3 is 16 amino acids long. CDR3 loop: CASSPRQGGMDNEQFF. CDR3 coding DNA: TGTGCCAGCAGCCCTCGGCAGGGGGGAATGGACAATGAGCAGTTCTTC.

The CDR3 loop reads CASNWDRGEEETQYF. Written as DNA, the CDR3 is TGTGCCAGCAATTGGGACAGGGGGGAAGAAGAGACCCAGTACTTC. This sequence joins TRBV2 and TRBJ2-5, with 11 bases fitting TRBD1. V lost 7 bases to trimming and J lost 3 bases; unmatched junction nucleotides: 7. The germline V gene has CDR1 SNHLY and CDR2 FYNNEI. The CDR3 is 15 residues long.

The V gene is TRBV27, the J gene TRBJ2-5; no reliable D call. Germline CDR1 is MNHEY and CDR2 is SMNVEV (reference sequence). The germline V and J ends were trimmed by 5 bases and 5 bases, with 18 bases remaining between them. This CDR3 region has 15 residues. CDR3 coding DNA: TGTGCCAGCAGTCGCCAGACCCAGAGCAGGGAGACCCAGTACTTC. Its protein is CASSRQTQSRETQYF.

The chain links TRBV7-3 to TRBJ1-1, with a tentative D call TRBD1 (6 bases). The germline gives CDR1 SGHTA, CDR2 FQGTGA. The V and J ends lost 3 bases and 8 bases respectively, with 13 bases between them. This CDR3 is built from 13 residues. DNA of the CDR3: TGTGCCAGCAGCTTTATACCAGGGGAAGAAGCTTTCTTT. It codes for CASSFIPGEEAFF.

This clonotype was detected only a few times. The chain has TRBV5-1 and TRBJ2-1, with 16 bases aligning to TRBD2. Germline CDR1 SGHRS, CDR2 YFSETQ. The CDR3 consists of 19 residues. Trimming took 4 bases from V and 0 from J; bases not matched to a gene: 7. The CDR3, as DNA: TGCGCCAGCAGCCCGGGACTAGCGGGAGGGCCTAGCTCCTACAATGAGCAGTTCTTC. It encodes CASSPGLAGGPSSYNEQFF.

CDR3 nucleotides: TGTGCCACCAGTGACCATGGACAGGGTAACGAAAAACTGTTTTTT. Amino acids: CATSDHGQGNEKLFF. The rearrangement joins TRBV24-1 to TRBJ1-4; 8 bases agree with TRBD1. J gave up 8 bases and V 4 bases, and 8 bases lay outside the gene matches. This CDR3 region has 15 residues. Germline CDR1 is KGHDR and CDR2 is SFDVKD.

The chain has TRBV6-6 and TRBJ1-5; 9 positions agree with TRBD1. The CDR3 is 15 amino acids. With 6 bases clipped from V and 1 base from J, the junction kept 4 bases outside the gene matches. The V gene's germline CDR1 is MNHNY and CDR2 SVGAGI (reference sequence). CDR3 loop: CASRPQGASNQPQHF. Here the CDR3 DNA reads TGTGCCAGCAGACCACAGGGGGCAAGCAATCAGCCCCAGCATTTT.

This clonotype was observed a handful of times. CDR3 loop: CASSLLAGGLADTQYF. The CDR3 DNA reads as TGTGCCAGCAGTTTACTAGCGGGAGGGCTTGCAGATACGCAGTATTTT. This chain joins TRBV27 and TRBJ2-3; 12 positions agree with TRBD2. The V and J ends lost 2 bases and 4 bases, in that order; junction bases with no gene match: 4. CDR3 length: 16 residues. Germline V gene lookup returns CDR1 MNHEY and CDR2 SMNVEV (reference sequence).

This clonotype was observed a handful of times. The chain links TRBV6-1 to TRBJ2-4, with a tentative D call TRBD2 (7 bases). CDR3 length: 16 residues. In germline, CDR1 is MNHNS, CDR2 SASEGT. Trimming left V 1 base short and J 7 bases short, with 17 bases between. The CDR3 region is CASSEGGGSAGNIQYF. DNA of the CDR3: TGTGCCAGCAGTGAAGGGGGGGGCTCAGCCGGGAACATTCAGTACTTC.